The table lists the clone carrying this T cell receptor (beta chain) with a count of one. The sample comes from a study of shared T cell receptors in the human thymus. CDR1 LGHNA and CDR2 YSLEER come from the germline V gene. CDR3 length equals 17 residues. Germline trimming cut 5 bases from V and 0 bases from J; bases unmatched to any gene: 6. Assay used: immunoSEQ multiplex PCR; TCRdb lists only in-frame clones, some missing. Among roughly 550,000 clones, around 82% were seen once, and the ten largest hold around 0.013%. This same sample was also part of a study on human thymus T cells. That work states: Healthy Finnish infants undergoing corrective surgery for congenital heart defects were the donors. Obtained as resections during corrective heart surgery, the thymus tissue was then studied.

The source material was thymocytes. This TCR was recovered from a boy under three years old with a congenital heart defect. The chain uses TRBV4-3 and TRBJ2-2; TRBD2 matches 10 bases. The CDR3 DNA follows: TGCGCCAGCAGCGATACTAGCGGGACCTCGAACACCGGGGAGCTGTTTTTT. Translating it yields CASSDTSGTSNTGELFF.